Following are 10 T cell receptor beta chains from one sample sequenced in a study of blood T cell repertoires in COVID-19. Repertoires were generated with immunoSEQ multiplex PCR, while TCRdb's copy carries only in-frame clones and drops some. The sample includes a few hundred thousand clones, 80% to 90% of them seen just once. The sequencing input was peripheral blood. The receptors shown here come from a man between 35 and 55 years old who had recovered from COVID-19.

The chain joins TRBV7-9 to TRBJ1-5; D remains ambiguous. This CDR3 contains 15 residues. Per germline, CDR1 SEHNR and CDR2 FQNEAQ (reference sequence). Trimming took 5 bases from V and 0 from J, leaving 11 bases between them. CDR3 in amino acids: CASSHLRDSNQPQHF. The CDR3 DNA reads TGTGCCAGCAGCCACCTTCGGGATAGCAATCAGCCCCAGCATTTT.

The V call is TRBV9, the J call TRBJ1-3, with a tentative D call TRBD1 (5 bases). The CDR3 loop spans 15 amino acids. From germline, CDR1 is SGDLS and CDR2 YYNGEE. The V and J ends lost 4 bases and 7 bases respectively, with 18 bases between them. CDR3 region: CASSPRFIQGNTIYF. The CDR3 DNA reads TGTGCCAGCAGCCCCCGATTTATCCAGGGCAACACCATATATTTT. Combining the CDR3 with reference TRBV9 and TRBJ1-3 gives the whole variable domain DSGVTQTPKHLITATGQRVTLRCSPRSGDLSVYWYQQSLDQGLQFLIQYYNGEERAKGNILERFSAQQFPDLHSELNLSSLELGDSALYFCASSPRFIQGNTIYFGEGSWLTVV.

This clone was picked up one time. The junction does not match germline at one end; this may be a read error. The chain links TRBV7-7 to TRBJ2-5; 13 bases match TRBD2. The CDR3 spans 18 residues. Germline V lookup: CDR1 SSHAT, CDR2 FNYEAQ (reference sequence). CDR3 sequence (DNA): TGTGCTAGCAGCTCTCGGACTAGCGGGGGAGAGACTCCAGGGACCCAGTACTTC. Protein product: CASSSRTSGGETPGTQYF.

V is TRBV5-4 and J is TRBJ2-5; 12 positions agree with TRBD2. The CDR3 covers 16 residues. V was pared by 0 bases and J by 1 base, with 1 base of the junction left unmatched. Germline V gene data show CDR1 as SGHNT and CDR2 as YYREEE (reference sequence). The CDR3 nucleotides are TGTGCCAGCAGCTTGGAGACTAGCGGGGGCCAAGAGACCCAGTACTTC. Its translation: CASSLETSGGQETQYF. Full variable domain (missing parts from reference TRBV5-4 and TRBJ2-5): ETGVTQSPTHLIKTRGQQVTLRCSSQSGHNTVSWYQQALGQGPQFIFQYYREEENGRGNFPPRFSGLQFPNYSSELNVNALELDDSALYLCASSLETSGGQETQYFGPGTRLLVL.

The chain carries TRBV18 and TRBJ2-1, with 8 nucleotides matching TRBD2. Looked up from germline, CDR1 is KGHSH and CDR2 is LQKENI. The V gene end was trimmed by 3 bases and the J gene end by 8 bases; junction bases not matched to a gene: 3. The CDR3 is made up of 13 amino acids. This CDR3 reads CASSPGLDHEQFF. CDR3 bases: TGTGCCAGCTCACCGGGACTAGATCATGAGCAGTTCTTC.

J is TRBJ2-5 and V is TRBV19; 12 bases fit TRBD1. V was pared by 6 bases and J by 4 bases, with 6 bases of the junction left unmatched. CDR3 size: 15 residues. Looked up from germline, CDR1 is LNHDA and CDR2 is SQIVND (reference sequence). DNA of the CDR3: TGTGCCAGTAGAACCCGGGACAGGGGGCTAGAGACCCAGTACTTC. It yields the protein CASRTRDRGLETQYF.

J is TRBJ2-7 and V is TRBV7-9; 9 bases line up with TRBD1. Germline CDR1 and CDR2: SEHNR and FQNEAQ (reference sequence). Losses at the gene ends were 7 bases for V and 2 bases for J; bases not matched to a gene: 6. The CDR3 covers 14 residues. The CDR3 loop is CASNPTGGPYEQYF. The CDR3 DNA sequence: TGTGCCAGCAACCCGACAGGGGGTCCCTACGAGCAGTACTTC.

This rearrangement joins TRBV15 to TRBJ1-1, with 7 bases that match TRBD1. After removal of 2 bases from V and 11 bases from J, the junction contained 17 bases not matched to a gene. CDR1 is LNHNV and CDR2 is YYDKDF in the germline V gene (reference sequence). The CDR3 loop spans 16 amino acids. The CDR3: CATSRRQGQFRLGAFF. CDR3 coding DNA: TGTGCCACCAGCAGACGACAGGGCCAGTTTCGCCTCGGGGCTTTCTTT.

This clone was counted a few times. The chain couples TRBV6-2 or TRBV6-3 to TRBJ2-1; D might be TRBD2 (6 bases). With 5 bases removed from V and 5 bases from J, the gap between germline ends came to 16 bases. CDR1 is MNHEY and CDR2 is SVGEGT in the germline V gene. The CDR3 length is 15 residues. The CDR3 protein is CASSILAASNNEQFF. The CDR3 region has the DNA TGTGCCAGCAGTATTTTAGCGGCATCAAACAATGAGCAGTTCTTC.

The chain combines TRBV6-6 with TRBJ1-2, with 7 bases identical to TRBD1. This CDR3 spans 12 amino acids. Germline CDR1 MNHNY, CDR2 SVGAGI (reference sequence). Trimming removed 9 bases from V and 2 bases from J; junction bases left unmatched: 3. The CDR3 region has the DNA TGTGCCAGTCAGACAGGGAACTATGGCTACACCTTC. Its translation is CASQTGNYGYTF.